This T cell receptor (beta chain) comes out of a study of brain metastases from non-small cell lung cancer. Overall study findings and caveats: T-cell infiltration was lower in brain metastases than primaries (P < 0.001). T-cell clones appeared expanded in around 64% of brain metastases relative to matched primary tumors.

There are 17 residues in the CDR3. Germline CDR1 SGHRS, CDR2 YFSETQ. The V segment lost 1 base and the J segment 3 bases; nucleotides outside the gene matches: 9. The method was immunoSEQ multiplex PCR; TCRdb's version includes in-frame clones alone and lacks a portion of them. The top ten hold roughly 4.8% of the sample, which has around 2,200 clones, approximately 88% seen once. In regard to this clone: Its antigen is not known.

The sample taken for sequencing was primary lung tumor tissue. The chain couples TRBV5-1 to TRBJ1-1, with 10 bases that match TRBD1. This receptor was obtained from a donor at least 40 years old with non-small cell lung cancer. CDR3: CASSLIVTGGGHTEAFF. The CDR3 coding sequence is TGCGCCAGCAGCTTGATAGTGACAGGGGGCGGTCACACTGAAGCTTTCTTT.